The clone carrying this TCR beta chain was counted a single time. Its antigen is undetermined. This record comes from a study of blood T cells in healthy people across ages. Study-wide findings and caveats: For the donors, CMV status was unknown and possibly confounded expanded clonotype changes. Strongly correlated with naive T cell percentage was TCR beta diversity. Versus aged donors, long-lived donors had higher diversity and more naive CD4+ cells.

Germline CDR1 DFQATT, CDR2 SNEGSKA (reference sequence). V shed 6 bases, J shed 4 bases, and the junction held 7 bases outside the gene matches. The CDR3 spans 14 residues. Then a second PCR, running roughly 6 to 11 cycles, was carried out with a sample-barcoded 5' primer and a J-beta primer mix. The template-switch adaptor, which had 12 random nucleotides, put a tag on each cDNA molecule. TCRdb processed the 5' RACE reads anew with MiXCR; each CDR3 protein has one entry. The sample lists about 1.8 million distinct CDR3 sequences, around half occurring once. This clonotype was sampled from a woman aged 40 to 50 in good health. Input material: blood. V gene TRBV20-1 combines with J gene TRBJ2-3, with TRBD1 matching over 10 bases. The CDR3 region has the DNA TGCAGTGCAAACCGGGACAGGGGAGCAGATACGCAGTATTTT. This translates into CSANRDRGADTQYF.